This section outlines one T cell receptor beta chain sequence together with its context. The data derive from a study of shared clonotypes between healthy human individuals. The donors, all of them Caucasian adults, lived in Nashville, Tennessee. The method was immunoSEQ multiplex PCR; TCRdb's version includes in-frame clones alone and lacks a portion of them. The sample comprises about 470,000 clones, roughly 83% of which are singletons, and about 13% rests with the top ten. CDR1 KGHSH and CDR2 LQKENI come from the germline V gene. Trimming shortened V by 3 bases and J by 4 bases, and 9 bases separated the two germline ends. The CDR3 runs 14 residues.

The V gene is TRBV18, the J gene TRBJ1-4; D unresolved. This receptor was obtained from a woman in her thirties or forties in good health. Some clones in this sample may be carry-over from other donors' samples. Sequencing was done on a sample of PBMCs. CDR3: CASSPGPSNEKLFF. The DNA of the CDR3 is TGTGCCAGCTCACCGGGCCCGAGTAATGAAAAACTGTTTTTT.